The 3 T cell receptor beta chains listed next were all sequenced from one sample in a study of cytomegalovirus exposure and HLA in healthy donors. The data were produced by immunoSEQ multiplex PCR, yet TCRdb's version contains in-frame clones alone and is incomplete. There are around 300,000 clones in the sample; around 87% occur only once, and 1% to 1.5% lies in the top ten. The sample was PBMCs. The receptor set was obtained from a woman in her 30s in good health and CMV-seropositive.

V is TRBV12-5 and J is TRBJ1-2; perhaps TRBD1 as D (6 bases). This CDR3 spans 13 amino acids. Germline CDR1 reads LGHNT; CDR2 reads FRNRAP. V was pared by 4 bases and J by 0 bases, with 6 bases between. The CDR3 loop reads CASGWDTNYGYTF. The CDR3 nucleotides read TGTGCTAGTGGTTGGGACACTAACTATGGCTACACCTTC.

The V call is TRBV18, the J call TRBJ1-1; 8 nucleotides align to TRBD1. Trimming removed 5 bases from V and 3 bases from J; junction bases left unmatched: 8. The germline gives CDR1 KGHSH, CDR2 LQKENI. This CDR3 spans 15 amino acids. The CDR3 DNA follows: TGTGCCAGCTCAAATAACCAGGGGGCTGACACTGAAGCTTTCTTT. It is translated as CASSNNQGADTEAFF.

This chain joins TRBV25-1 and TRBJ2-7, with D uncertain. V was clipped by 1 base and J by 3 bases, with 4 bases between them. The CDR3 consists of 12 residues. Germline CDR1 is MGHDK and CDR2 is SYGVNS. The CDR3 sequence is CASSEFGYEQYF. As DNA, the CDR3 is TGTGCCAGCAGTGAATTTGGCTACGAGCAGTACTTC.